A single sample gave rise to the 23 T cell receptor beta chains below, sequenced in a study of cytomegalovirus exposure and HLA in healthy donors. Vbeta (60) and Jbeta (13) primers were used in the PCR. Repertoires were generated with immunoSEQ multiplex PCR, while TCRdb's copy carries only in-frame clones and drops some. Of about 160,000 clones listed, roughly 80% are singletons. The sequenced material came from PBMCs. The receptors were gathered from a male donor in good health and CMV-seropositive.

V gene TRBV13 combines with J gene TRBJ1-5; no definite D call. CDR1 and CDR2 from the germline V gene are PRHDT and FYEKMQ (reference sequence). There are 15 residues in the CDR3. Trimming took 5 bases from V and 3 from J, leaving 14 bases between them. The CDR3 reads CASSRGRSINQPQHF. The DNA of the CDR3 is TGTGCCAGCAGCAGAGGGAGGTCGATCAATCAGCCCCAGCATTTT.

This rearrangement joins TRBV27 to TRBJ2-2; TRBD1 aligns across 7 bases. The CDR3 totals 15 residues. V gave up 3 bases and J gave up 7 bases; unmatched junction bases: 8. Germline loops: CDR1 MNHEY, CDR2 SMNVEV (reference sequence). The CDR3 region is CASSFWKGADGELFF. The CDR3 nucleotides read TGTGCCAGCAGTTTTTGGAAGGGGGCGGACGGGGAGCTGTTTTTT.

This chain uses TRBV6-1 with TRBJ2-5; 7 nucleotides line up with TRBD2. Germline V gene lookup returns CDR1 MNHNS and CDR2 SASEGT. The ends lost 7 bases at V and 7 bases at J; junction bases unmatched: 9. This CDR3 has 13 residues. Here the CDR3 DNA reads TGTGCCAGCATTTGGACTAGTTTTGGGACCCAGTACTTC. This sequence encodes CASIWTSFGTQYF.

The genes are TRBV9 and TRBJ2-1; the match to TRBD2 covers 8 bases. The germline gives CDR1 SGDLS, CDR2 YYNGEE. The junction had 6 bases not matched to a gene; V was cut back by 0 bases and J by 7 bases. The CDR3 is made up of 15 amino acids. CDR3 protein: CASSVGASGSNEQFF. The CDR3 nucleotides read TGTGCCAGCAGCGTAGGGGCTAGCGGGTCTAATGAGCAGTTCTTC.

About this clone: At one of its ends the junction is not consistent with the germline gene, which may arise from a read error. This chain's CDR3 is CASSQGYYKQYF. The CDR3 region has the DNA TGTGCCAGCAGCCAGGGATACTACAAGCAGTACTTC. The rearrangement uses TRBV6-6 and TRBJ2-7, with a tentative D call TRBD1 (5 bases). This CDR3 is 12 amino acids long. Per the germline V gene, CDR1 is MNHNY and CDR2 is SVGAGI (reference sequence).

The chain employs TRBV19 and TRBJ1-2; TRBD1 aligns across 7 bases. With V trimmed by 7 bases and J by 7 bases, 9 bases remained unmatched. Germline loops: CDR1 LNHDA, CDR2 SQIVND (reference sequence). CDR3 size: 13 residues. CDR3 protein: CASTVTGVGGYTF. CDR3 DNA sequence: TGTGCCAGTACCGTCACAGGGGTCGGTGGCTACACCTTC.

The chain uses TRBV11-2 and TRBJ2-7; no clear D gene. This CDR3 is 16 amino acids long. Looked up from germline, CDR1 is SGHAT and CDR2 is FQNNGV. Deletions cut 0 bases from V and 0 bases from J, with 12 bases between. This chain's CDR3 is CASSLEAHASSYEQYF. The CDR3 nucleotides read TGTGCCAGCAGCTTAGAGGCACATGCTAGCTCCTACGAGCAGTACTTC.

This clone was counted between two and nine times. The chain links TRBV10-3 to TRBJ2-3, with TRBD2 matching over 8 bases. Germline CDR1 reads ENHRY; CDR2 reads SYGVKD. CDR3 length equals 14 residues. Germline trimming cut 7 bases from V and 3 bases from J; bases unmatched to any gene: 6. The CDR3 DNA reads as TGTGCCATCAAGAAAGCGGGGGCGACAGATACGCAGTATTTT. It encodes CAIKKAGATDTQYF.

The V and J genes are TRBV9 and TRBJ1-2, with 8 bases that match TRBD1. V dropped 3 bases and J dropped 5; count of bases not matched to a gene: 12. From germline, CDR1 is SGDLS and CDR2 YYNGEE. The CDR3 contains 16 residues. The CDR3 DNA reads TGTGCCAGCAGCGCGTCAACCGGGACAGGTTTATATGGCTACACCTTC. Amino acids: CASSASTGTGLYGYTF.

V and J are TRBV9 and TRBJ2-5, with D perhaps TRBD2 (6 bases). This CDR3 contains 16 residues. Trimming cost V 0 bases and J 1 base, with 13 bases left between them. Per the germline V gene, CDR1 is SGDLS and CDR2 is YYNGEE. The CDR3 sequence is CASSVAPGGTQETQYF. CDR3 nucleotides: TGTGCCAGCAGCGTAGCCCCAGGCGGGACCCAAGAGACCCAGTACTTC.

This chain uses TRBV27 with TRBJ2-1, with TRBD2 identical over 12 bases. This CDR3 region has 15 residues. V was clipped by 5 bases and J by 7 bases; unmatched bases: 6. Looked up from germline, CDR1 is MNHEY and CDR2 is SMNVEV (reference sequence). As DNA, the CDR3 is TGTGCCAGCAGTCCCCTAGCGGGGGGGCCTAATGAGCAGTTCTTC. This encodes CASSPLAGGPNEQFF.

This clone occurred once. V and J are TRBV28 and TRBJ1-5, with D perhaps matching TRBD1 (6 bases). The CDR3 sequence is 16 residues long. Germline CDR1 and CDR2: MDHEN and SYDVKM. Trimming left V 5 bases short and J 1 base short, with 15 bases between. The CDR3 protein is CASSLRGGSSNQPQHF. CDR3 DNA: TGTGCCAGCAGTCTTAGGGGGGGGTCGAGCAATCAGCCCCAGCATTTT.

The genes are TRBV2 and TRBJ2-3, with D unresolved. The CDR3 is 13 residues long. The V gene lost 8 bases and the J gene lost 6 bases, with 15 bases spanning the gap. Germline CDR1 reads SNHLY; CDR2 reads FYNNEI. The chain's CDR3 is CASGGVVGDTQYF. The CDR3 nucleotides read TGTGCCAGCGGCGGCGTAGTTGGGGATACGCAGTATTTT.

The CDR3 bases are TGTGCCAGCAGTTTATCCCAGGCAGGCGAGCAGTACTTC. Translation gives CASSLSQAGEQYF. This rearrangement joins TRBV28 to TRBJ2-7; D gene uncertain. Germline CDR1 and CDR2: MDHEN and SYDVKM. This CDR3 is 13 amino acids long. The V gene lost 1 base and the J gene lost 6 bases, with 10 bases spanning the gap.

The chain carries TRBV5-1 and TRBJ1-4; D not certain. With 3 bases removed from V and 0 bases from J, the gap between germline ends came to 9 bases. Germline V gene lookup returns CDR1 SGHRS and CDR2 YFSETQ. CDR3 length equals 15 residues. The CDR3 DNA is TGCGCCAGCAGCTCAGGTTGGGCAACTAATGAAAAACTGTTTTTT. This gives the protein CASSSGWATNEKLFF.

The chain couples TRBV28 to TRBJ1-1; TRBD1 matches at 8 bases. Germline V gene sequence: CDR1 MDHEN, CDR2 SYDVKM. The V gene end was trimmed by 5 bases and the J gene end by 3 bases; junction bases not matched to a gene: 8. The CDR3 runs to 15 residues. DNA for the CDR3: TGTGCCAGCAGTGTAAGACAGGGGCTGGACACTGAAGCTTTCTTT. Residues: CASSVRQGLDTEAFF.

The chain combines TRBV10-1 with TRBJ1-1; D is unresolved. Germline V gene lookup returns CDR1 WNHNN and CDR2 SYGVQD (reference sequence). CDR3 length equals 12 residues. V was clipped by 3 bases and J by 8 bases, with 10 bases between them. DNA for the CDR3: TGCGCCAGCAGTGATCCGGGAAAAGAAGCTTTCTTT. Translation gives CASSDPGKEAFF.

This clone showed up just a few times. The germline gene is not matched at one end of the junction; a read error may be the cause. CDR3: CASSVVQGGANGLTF. The CDR3 DNA follows: TGTGCCAGCAGCGTAGTACAGGGAGGGGCCAACGGCCTGACTTTC. The chain recombines TRBV9 with TRBJ2-6; D might be TRBD2 (7 bases). The length of the CDR3 is 15 residues. Germline V CDR1 and CDR2: SGDLS, YYNGEE.

This chain links TRBV7-2 with TRBJ2-3, with TRBD2 as a possible D gene (7 bases). The V and J ends lost 1 base and 5 bases respectively, with 22 bases between them. The CDR3 extends over 18 amino acids. Looked up from germline, CDR1 is SGHTA and CDR2 is FQGNSA. CDR3: CASSLGFGGQGRLDTQYF. The CDR3 coding sequence is TGTGCCAGCAGCTTAGGGTTCGGGGGGCAGGGGCGACTAGATACGCAGTATTTT.

Only a few counts were recorded for this clone. This chain joins TRBV5-1 and TRBJ2-7; TRBD1 matches 10 bases. The ends lost 0 bases at V and 2 bases at J; junction bases unmatched: 5. The CDR3 covers 16 residues. Per germline, CDR1 SGHRS and CDR2 YFSETQ. The CDR3 spells CASSLGGGTGAYEQYF. CDR3 DNA: TGCGCCAGCAGCTTGGGAGGGGGGACAGGGGCCTACGAGCAGTACTTC.

This sequence joins TRBV29-1 and TRBJ1-2; D remains unclear. This CDR3 is 14 amino acids long. V dropped 5 bases and J dropped 4 bases, with 17 bases sitting between them. Germline CDR1 SQVTM, CDR2 ANQGSEA. The CDR3 reads CSVPVPERSYGYTF. The CDR3 DNA follows: TGCAGCGTTCCCGTCCCGGAGAGAAGCTATGGCTACACCTTC. The full variable domain, in which reference TRBV29-1 and TRBJ1-2 provide the parts outside the CDR3, is SAVISQKPSRDICQRGTSLTIQCQVDSQVTMMFWYRQQPGQSLTLIATANQGSEATYESGFVIDKFPISRPNLTFSTLTVSNMSPEDSSIYLCSVPVPERSYGYTFGSGTRLTVV.

Comment on this clone: Other DNA sequences within the sample encode an identical CDR3. The rearrangement joins TRBV5-1 to TRBJ1-1; 7 bases match TRBD1. Germline-derived CDR1 and CDR2 are SGHRS and YFSETQ. Trimming at V came to 4 bases and at J to 0 bases, leaving 3 bases not matched to a gene. This CDR3 spans 14 amino acids. CDR3 bases: TGCGCCAGCAGCGGGGGACAGCTGAACACTGAAGCTTTCTTT. This codes for CASSGGQLNTEAFF.

This clone has just one count. V gene TRBV7-9 combines with J gene TRBJ1-2; no clear D. The germline V and J ends were trimmed by 5 bases and 2 bases, with 6 bases remaining between them. The CDR3 runs 12 residues. The germline V gene has CDR1 SEHNR and CDR2 FQNEAQ (reference sequence). The CDR3 loop is CASSPPNYGYTF. CDR3 sequence (DNA): TGTGCCAGCAGCCCCCCAAACTATGGCTACACCTTC.